These T cell receptor beta chains were read from a single sample in a study of blood T cell repertoires in COVID-19. TCRdb's table, derived via immunoSEQ multiplex PCR, lists solely in-frame clones and lacks some. Of 30,000 to 45,000 clones listed, 80% to 90% are singletons. Sequenced input: peripheral blood. The receptors were gathered from a human donor in a cohort sampled during active or convalescent COVID-19. The donor label of this sample is uncertain. CDR3s include the opening cysteine and the closing phenylalanine or tryptophan. The D gene is left open where the match is weak. For some rows the clone size is stated as once, few or many, or as a class when expanded; others skip it.

d_call,j_call,v_call,clone_size,cdr3_nt,cdr3_aa
TRBD1,TRBJ1-1,TRBV30,.,TGTGCCGGTACAGGGGGCTTTACTGAAGCTTTCTTT,CAGTGGFTEAFF
.,TRBJ1-1,TRBV6-6,few,TGTGCCAGCAGGCTACCCCAGGACACTGAAGCTTTCTTT,CASRLPQDTEAFF
TRBD2,TRBJ2-7,TRBV9,.,TGTGCCAGCAGCGGGGGGACTAGCGGGAGTAAGACCTACGAGCAGTACTTC,CASSGGTSGSKTYEQYF
.,TRBJ2-1,TRBV7-2,few,TGTGCCAGCAGCTTATTCGGGGATATTGGTGAGCAGTTCTTC,CASSLFGDIGEQFF
.,TRBJ2-2,TRBV27,.,TGTGCCAGCACCCGACAGTCAAACACCGGGGAGCTGTTTTTT,CASTRQSNTGELFF
TRBD2,TRBJ2-1,TRBV7-3,once,TGTGCCAGCAGCCGTGGTCAGGGGACTAGCGGGATAAATGAGCAGTTCTTC,CASSRGQGTSGINEQFF
.,TRBJ2-7,TRBV6-5,few,TGTGCCAGCAGTTATGACAGTACTGGGTACGAGCAGTACTTC,CASSYDSTGYEQYF
TRBD1,TRBJ2-1,TRBV6-5,.,TGTGCCAGCAGTCCCGGGACAGGGGTCTACAATGAGCAGTTCTTC,CASSPGTGVYNEQFF
TRBD2,TRBJ2-3,TRBV5-1,.,TGCGCCAGCAGCCCGGGACTAGCGGTCACAGATACGCAGTATTTT,CASSPGLAVTDTQYF
TRBD2,TRBJ2-7,TRBV7-2,once,TGTGCCAGCAGCCTAAGCGGGGGGGACTCATACGAGCAGTACTTC,CASSLSGGDSYEQYF
TRBD2,TRBJ2-1,TRBV6-4,.,TGTGCCAGCAGTGACTCGACTAGCGGGAGGTGGCGTGAGCAGTTCTTC,CASSDSTSGRWREQFF
.,TRBJ1-1,TRBV9,.,TGTGCCAGCAGCCCCTACGGAGGAGGCGGCAACACTGAAGCTTTCTTT,CASSPYGGGGNTEAFF
TRBD1,TRBJ2-5,TRBV30,.,TGTGCCTGGAGAGGGGGCGAGAAGACCCAGTACTTC,CAWRGGEKTQYF
TRBD1,TRBJ2-2,TRBV18,many,TGTGCCAGCTCACCAGCCGGACAGGGTAGTACCGGGGAGCTGTTTTTT,CASSPAGQGSTGELFF
.,TRBJ2-4,TRBV6-2/TRBV6-3,.,TGTGCCAGCAGTTCTACTGCCTCAAACATTCAGTACTTC,CASSSTASNIQYF
.,TRBJ1-1,TRBV5-1,.,TGCGCCAGCAGCTTGGGTGGGGGCACGAACACTGAAGCTTTCTTT,CASSLGGGTNTEAFF
TRBD1,TRBJ2-7,TRBV5-6,.,TGTGCCAGCAGCAGGGACAGGGAAACCCAGGAGGAATTC,CASSRDRETQEEF
.,TRBJ1-5,TRBV7-9,.,TGTGCCAGCAGTCGGGGTGCAGGAGATCAGCCCCAGCATTTT,CASSRGAGDQPQHF
TRBD1,TRBJ2-7,TRBV12-5,.,TGTGCTAGTGGAACAGGGGGGTACGAGCAGTACTTC,CASGTGGYEQYF
TRBD1,TRBJ1-3,TRBV18,.,TGTGCCAGCTCACAACGGACAGGGTCGGCTGGAAACACCATATATTTT,CASSQRTGSAGNTIYF
TRBD2,TRBJ2-5,TRBV9,.,TGTGCCAGCAGCGTAGGAGGACTAGCGGGAGGGGAGGAGACCCAGTACTTC,CASSVGGLAGGEETQYF
TRBD1,TRBJ1-2,TRBV19,.,TGTGCCAGTAGTGCGGGACAGCCCGGAGGGGGCTACACCTTC,CASSAGQPGGGYTF
TRBD1,TRBJ2-5,TRBV7-2,.,TGTGCCAGCAGCCCCCACAGGGGACAAGAGACCCAGTACTTC,CASSPHRGQETQYF
.,TRBJ2-7,TRBV11-3,.,TGTGCCAGCAGCGCCCGGTACGAGCAGTACTTC,CASSARYEQYF
.,TRBJ2-1,TRBV20-1,.,TGCAGTGCTAGTGACCCAGCGCTCTCCTACAATGAGCAGTTCTTC,CSASDPALSYNEQFF
TRBD2,TRBJ2-3,TRBV24-1,.,TGTGCCACCTCTAGCGGGAGCTATACAGATACGCAGTATTTT,CATSSGSYTDTQYF
TRBD1,TRBJ2-1,TRBV9,.,TGTGCCAGCAGCGCCGGGACAGGAGGATACAATGAGCAGTTCTTC,CASSAGTGGYNEQFF
.,TRBJ2-7,TRBV5-1,.,TGCGCCAGCAGCTTGGGTAGCGTGACAACCTACGAGCAGTACTTC,CASSLGSVTTYEQYF
TRBD2,TRBJ2-7,TRBV4-1,.,TGCGCCAGCAGCCGGGGGGGAGCTCCAGGCGAGCAGTACTTC,CASSRGGAPGEQYF
.,TRBJ1-1,TRBV19,.,TGTGCCAGTAGTAGCAGGGTGGGCACTGAAGCTTTCTTT,CASSSRVGTEAFF
TRBD1,TRBJ1-1,TRBV4-3,.,TGCGCCAGCAGCCGGCGACAGGGTGGCACTGAAGCTTTCTTT,CASSRRQGGTEAFF
.,TRBJ1-1,TRBV19,.,TGTGCCAGTAGTACGGCGGGTCGGAACACTGAAGCTTTCTTT,CASSTAGRNTEAFF
.,TRBJ1-6,TRBV10-3,.,TGTGCCATCAGTGAAGGGGCTGACTCACCCCTCCACTTT,CAISEGADSPLHF
TRBD2,TRBJ2-1,TRBV7-6,.,TGTGCCAGCAGCCACCTAGCGGGAGACGGTAGCGAGCAGTTCTTC,CASSHLAGDGSEQFF
.,TRBJ2-5,TRBV19,.,TGTGCCAGTAGTGCGCCACACAGTTCCCAGTACTTC,CASSAPHSSQYF
.,TRBJ2-3,TRBV5-6,.,TGTGCCAGCAGGTCGGCTAGCGGCACAGATACGCAGTATTTT,CASRSASGTDTQYF
.,TRBJ2-2,TRBV6-2/TRBV6-3,.,TGTGCCAGCAGTTACCAGAAGCGGGTGAACACCGGGGAGCTGTTTTTT,CASSYQKRVNTGELFF